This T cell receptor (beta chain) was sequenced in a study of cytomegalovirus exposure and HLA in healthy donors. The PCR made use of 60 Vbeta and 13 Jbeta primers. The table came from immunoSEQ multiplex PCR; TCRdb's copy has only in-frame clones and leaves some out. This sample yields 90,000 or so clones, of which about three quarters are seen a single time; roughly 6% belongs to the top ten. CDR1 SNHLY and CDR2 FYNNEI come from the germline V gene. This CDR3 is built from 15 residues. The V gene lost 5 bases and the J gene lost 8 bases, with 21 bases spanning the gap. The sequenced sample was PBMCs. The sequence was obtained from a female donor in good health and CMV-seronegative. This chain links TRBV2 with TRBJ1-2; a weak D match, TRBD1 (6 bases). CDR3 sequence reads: CASSSSETGIAGYTF. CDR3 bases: TGTGCCAGCAGTTCAAGTGAAACAGGGATCGCCGGCTACACCTTC.